A selection of T cell receptor beta chains follows, all from one sample in a study of blood T cell repertoires in COVID-19. The table came from immunoSEQ multiplex PCR; TCRdb's copy has only in-frame clones and leaves some out. Of 650,000 to 800,000 clones in the sample, around 90% were seen once. Sequenced sample: peripheral blood. The receptors were sampled from a woman between 18 and 30 years old with acute or convalescent COVID-19. Each CDR3 is given with its conserved first and last residue. A D gene is named only where the DNA matches it firmly. Some rows mark clone size as missing; the rest say once, few, many or name a class of expanded clone.

d_call	clone_size	v_call	j_call	cdr3_aa	cdr3_nt
.	.	TRBV4-1	TRBJ2-1	CASSQPGYNEQFF	TGCGCCAGCAGCCAACCGGGATACAATGAGCAGTTCTTC
TRBD1	few	TRBV7-2	TRBJ1-5	CASSPRQGHQPQHF	TGTGCCAGCAGCCCCCGACAGGGACATCAGCCCCAGCATTTT
.	.	TRBV12-5	TRBJ1-3	CASGPSGTGNTIYF	TGTGCTAGTGGTCCCTCCGGTACTGGAAACACCATATATTTT
.	.	TRBV6-5	TRBJ2-5	CAARTNQETQYF	TGTGCCGCCCGGACAAACCAAGAGACCCAGTACTTC
.	.	TRBV6-2/TRBV6-3	TRBJ1-5	CASSYAGTLSNQPQHF	TGTGCCAGCAGTTACGCCGGGACACTTAGCAATCAGCCCCAGCATTTT
.	.	TRBV6-2/TRBV6-3	TRBJ2-1	CASSRAGHNEQFF	TGTGCCAGCAGCCGCGCGGGGCACAATGAGCAGTTCTTC
TRBD1	.	TRBV24-1	TRBJ2-2	CATSDPKQGAMNTGELFF	TGTGCCACCAGTGACCCTAAACAGGGGGCAATGAACACCGGGGAGCTGTTTTTT
TRBD1	once	TRBV10-2	TRBJ1-6	CASSELAGRGVGSPLHF	TGCGCCAGCAGTGAACTGGCCGGCAGGGGGGTTGGTTCACCCCTCCACTTT
.	.	TRBV23-1	TRBJ1-3	CASSQSQYYSGNTIYF	TGCGCCAGCAGTCAATCGCAATACTACTCTGGAAACACCATATATTTT
.	.	TRBV10-1	TRBJ1-2	CASRPTAGGYTF	TGCGCCAGCAGGCCGACAGCGGGTGGCTACACCTTC
.	once	TRBV7-2	TRBJ1-5	CASSATPDAGRQPQHF	TGTGCCAGCAGCGCCACGCCGGACGCGGGGAGACAGCCCCAGCATTTT
TRBD2	.	TRBV5-5	TRBJ2-7	CASSLGEGVYF	TGTGCCAGCAGCTTAGGGGAGGGAGTGTACTTC
.	few	TRBV7-9	TRBJ1-4	CASSVDGVLDEKLFF	TGTGCCAGCAGCGTGGACGGGGTGCTGGATGAAAAACTGTTTTTT
.	.	TRBV28	TRBJ1-5	CASSFGQPQHF	TGTGCCAGCAGTTTTGGCCAGCCCCAGCATTTT
.	.	TRBV14	TRBJ2-7	CASSHSSYEQYF	TGTGCCAGCAGCCACAGCTCCTACGAGCAGTACTTC
TRBD1	.	TRBV9	TRBJ1-4	CASSGWDRGTGEKLFF	TGTGCCAGCAGCGGATGGGACAGAGGGACGGGTGAAAAACTGTTTTTT
TRBD1	.	TRBV6-5	TRBJ1-3	CASSWDRKYSGNTIYF	TGTGCCAGCAGTTGGGACAGGAAGTACTCTGGAAACACCATATATTTT
.	once	TRBV4-2	TRBJ1-2	CASSQENRNYGYTF	TGTGCCAGCAGCCAAGAGAATAGAAACTATGGCTACACCTTC
TRBD1	.	TRBV5-1	TRBJ1-5	CASSFTGERNQPQHF	TGCGCCAGCAGCTTCACAGGGGAACGTAATCAGCCCCAGCATTTT
.	.	TRBV5-8	TRBJ1-6	CASSGGRVWSPLHF	TGTGCCAGCAGCGGGGGCAGGGTCTGGTCACCCCTCCACTTT
TRBD1	.	TRBV2	TRBJ2-1	CASRWRQGSYNEQFF	TGTGCCAGCAGATGGAGACAGGGATCCTACAATGAGCAGTTCTTC
.	once	TRBV2	TRBJ1-1	CASSGRQGMNTEAFF	TGTGCCAGCAGTGGGCGTCAGGGCATGAACACTGAAGCTTTCTTT
.	.	TRBV9	TRBJ2-1	CASTSGPGSDEQFF	TGTGCCAGCACCAGCGGACCGGGCAGCGATGAGCAGTTCTTC
TRBD1	.	TRBV6-5	TRBJ2-7	CASGTTGAAYEQYF	TGTGCCAGCGGTACGACAGGGGCCGCCTACGAGCAGTACTTC
.	.	TRBV30	TRBJ2-1	CAWNLGGGRNEQFF	TGTGCCTGGAACTTGGGGGGCGGGAGAAATGAGCAGTTCTTC
.	.	TRBV2	TRBJ2-7	CASRDPRDTNSYEQYF	TGTGCCAGCAGGGACCCCCGGGACACGAACTCCTACGAGCAGTACTTC
TRBD1	.	TRBV5-1	TRBJ2-1	CASSLTGTGVNEQFF	TGCGCCAGCAGCTTGACCGGGACAGGGGTCAATGAGCAGTTCTTC
.	few	TRBV7-3	TRBJ1-1	CASSLTPGNTEAFF	TGTGCCAGCAGCTTAACCCCGGGGAACACTGAAGCTTTCTTT
.	.	TRBV19	TRBJ1-5	CASSAYREGPQHF	TGTGCCAGTAGTGCATACAGGGAGGGGCCCCAGCATTTT
.	.	TRBV7-8	TRBJ1-2	CASSPNVATARINYGYTF	TGTGCCAGCAGCCCAAATGTGGCGACAGCGAGGATTAACTATGGCTACACCTTC
TRBD1	.	TRBV5-1	TRBJ2-7	CASRSLGGAVEQYF	TGCGCCAGCAGATCCTTAGGGGGCGCGGTCGAGCAGTACTTC
.	.	TRBV5-4	TRBJ1-2	CASSLEGPQYGYTF	TGTGCCAGCAGCTTGGAGGGGCCCCAGTATGGCTACACCTTC
.	few	TRBV5-6	TRBJ1-2	CASSFGRWNGYTF	TGTGCCAGCAGCTTTGGGAGGTGGAATGGCTACACCTTC
TRBD2	.	TRBV6-1	TRBJ2-1	CASSEELAGTSSYNEQFF	TGTGCCAGCAGTGAAGAGCTAGCGGGGACAAGCTCCTACAATGAGCAGTTCTTC
TRBD1	.	TRBV3-1/TRBV3-2	TRBJ1-2	CASSPRQGGPYGYTF	TGTGCCAGCAGCCCCAGACAGGGAGGTCCGTATGGCTACACCTTC
.	.	TRBV13	TRBJ1-5	CASSQGYSNQPQHF	TGTGCCAGCAGCCAGGGTTATAGCAATCAGCCCCAGCATTTT
.	.	TRBV27	TRBJ1-6	CASSPVREWGNSPLHF	TGTGCCAGCAGCCCAGTTCGGGAGTGGGGAAATTCACCCCTCCACTTT
.	once	TRBV21-1	TRBJ1-6	CASSKAIQGWSYNSPLHF	TGTGCCAGCAGCAAAGCTATCCAGGGTTGGTCCTATAATTCACCCCTCCACTTT
TRBD1	.	TRBV4-1	TRBJ2-7	CASSRLQTGSSYEQYF	TGCGCCAGCAGCCGTCTGCAGACAGGGAGCTCCTACGAGCAGTACTTC
TRBD1	once	TRBV29-1	TRBJ2-1	CSVEVRTGFEQFF	TGCAGCGTCGAAGTAAGGACAGGGTTTGAGCAGTTCTTC
.	.	TRBV20-1	TRBJ1-2	CSASIPGWYGYTF	TGCAGTGCTAGTATTCCAGGGTGGTATGGCTACACCTTC
TRBD1	.	TRBV6-6	TRBJ1-2	CASSPGTGGGSVYGYTF	TGTGCCAGCAGTCCCGGGACAGGGGGCGGGTCAGTCTATGGCTACACCTTC
.	.	TRBV13	TRBJ1-1	CASSFGTLGTEAFF	TGTGCCAGCAGCTTCGGGACACTTGGCACTGAAGCTTTCTTT
TRBD1	.	TRBV5-1	TRBJ1-2	CASSLDGQGGYGYTF	TGCGCCAGCAGCTTGGATGGACAGGGGGGCTATGGCTACACCTTC
.	.	TRBV2	TRBJ1-1	CASSARTANTEAFF	TGTGCCAGCAGCGCCCGGACAGCGAACACTGAAGCTTTCTTT